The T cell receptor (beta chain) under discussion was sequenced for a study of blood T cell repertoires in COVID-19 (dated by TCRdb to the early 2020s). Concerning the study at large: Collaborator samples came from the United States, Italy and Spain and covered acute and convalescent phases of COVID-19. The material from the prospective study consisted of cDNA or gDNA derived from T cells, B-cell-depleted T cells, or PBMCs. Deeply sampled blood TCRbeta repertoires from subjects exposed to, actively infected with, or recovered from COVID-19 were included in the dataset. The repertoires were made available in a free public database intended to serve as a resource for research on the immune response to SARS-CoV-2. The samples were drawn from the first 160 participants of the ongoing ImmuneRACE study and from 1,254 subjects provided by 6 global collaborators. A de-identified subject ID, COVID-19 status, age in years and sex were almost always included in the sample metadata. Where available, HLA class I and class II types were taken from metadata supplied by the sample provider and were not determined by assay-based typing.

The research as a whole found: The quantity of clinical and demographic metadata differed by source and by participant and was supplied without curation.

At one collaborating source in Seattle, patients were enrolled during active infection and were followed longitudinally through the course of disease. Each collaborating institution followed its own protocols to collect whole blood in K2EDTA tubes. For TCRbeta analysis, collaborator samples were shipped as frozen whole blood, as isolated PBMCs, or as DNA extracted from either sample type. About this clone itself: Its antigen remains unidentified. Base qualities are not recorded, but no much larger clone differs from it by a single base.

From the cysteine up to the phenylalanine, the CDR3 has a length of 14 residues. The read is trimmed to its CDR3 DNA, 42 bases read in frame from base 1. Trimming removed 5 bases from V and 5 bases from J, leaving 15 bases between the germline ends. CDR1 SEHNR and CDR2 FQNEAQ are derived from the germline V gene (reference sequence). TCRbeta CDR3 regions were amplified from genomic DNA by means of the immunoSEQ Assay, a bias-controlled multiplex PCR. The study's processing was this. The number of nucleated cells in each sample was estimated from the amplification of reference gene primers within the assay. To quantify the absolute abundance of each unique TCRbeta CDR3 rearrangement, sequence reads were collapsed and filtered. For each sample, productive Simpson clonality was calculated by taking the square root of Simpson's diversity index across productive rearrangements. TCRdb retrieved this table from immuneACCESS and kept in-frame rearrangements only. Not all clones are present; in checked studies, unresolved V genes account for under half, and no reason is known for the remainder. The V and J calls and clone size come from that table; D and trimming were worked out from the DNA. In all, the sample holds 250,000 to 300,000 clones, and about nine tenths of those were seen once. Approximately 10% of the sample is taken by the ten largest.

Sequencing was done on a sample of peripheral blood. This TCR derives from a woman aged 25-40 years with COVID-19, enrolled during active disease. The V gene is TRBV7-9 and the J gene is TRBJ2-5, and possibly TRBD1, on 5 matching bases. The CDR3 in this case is CASSPVRVSETQYF. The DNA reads TGTGCCAGCAGCCCAGTCAGGGTGAGCGAGACCCAGTACTTC.